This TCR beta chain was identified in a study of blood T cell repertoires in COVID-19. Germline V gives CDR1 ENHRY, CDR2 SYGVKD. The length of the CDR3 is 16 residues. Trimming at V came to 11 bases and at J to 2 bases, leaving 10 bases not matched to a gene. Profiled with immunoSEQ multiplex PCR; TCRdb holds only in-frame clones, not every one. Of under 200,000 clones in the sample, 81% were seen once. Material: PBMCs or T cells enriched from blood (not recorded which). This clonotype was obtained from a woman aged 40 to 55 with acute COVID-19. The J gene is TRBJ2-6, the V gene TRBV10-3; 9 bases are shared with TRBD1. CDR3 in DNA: TGTGCCGTCGGGACAGGGCTCAGGACTGGGGCCAACGTCCTGACTTTC. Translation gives CAVGTGLRTGANVLTF.